The 29 T cell receptor beta chains below come from one sample, sequenced in a study of T cells after yellow fever vaccination. One entry per CDR3 protein, called by TCRdb with MiXCR from the 5' RACE reads. The sample has some 670,000 distinct CDR3 sequences, about 12% seen once. The material was PBMCs, obtained on the day of the yellow fever booster vaccination. Receptors were obtained from a man aged 25-45 years who received the YFV17D yellow fever vaccine.

The sample holds a few counts of this clonotype. V is TRBV6-1 and J is TRBJ1-2; D unclear. The V gene lost 6 bases and the J gene lost 4 bases, with 15 bases spanning the gap. The germline CDR1 and CDR2 sequences are MNHNS and SASEGT. CDR3 length: 14 amino acids. This chain's CDR3 is CASSSIQAGYGYTF. The CDR3 nucleotides are TGTGCCAGCAGCTCTATCCAGGCGGGCTATGGCTACACCTTC.

The chain joins TRBV14 to TRBJ2-2; D possibly corresponds to TRBD2 (6 bases). The CDR3 is 14 amino acids. The germline V and J ends were trimmed by 7 bases and 0 bases, with 9 bases remaining between them. CDR1 SGHDN and CDR2 FVKESK come from the germline V gene. CDR3 protein: CASKWGANTGELFF. The DNA of the CDR3 is TGTGCCAGCAAATGGGGGGCGAACACCGGGGAGCTGTTTTTT. Using reference TRBV14 and TRBJ2-2 for the parts outside the CDR3, the full variable domain is EAGVTQFPSHSVIEKGQTVTLRCDPISGHDNLYWYRRVMGKEIKFLLHFVKESKQDESGMPNNRFLAERTGGTYSTLKVQPAELEDSGVYFCASKWGANTGELFFGEGSRLTVL.

This chain links TRBV4-2 with TRBJ1-1, with 8 bases matching TRBD1. V shed 5 bases, J shed 0 bases, and the junction held 14 bases outside the gene matches. In germline, CDR1 is LGHNA, CDR2 YNFKEQ. This CDR3 is built from 18 residues. CDR3 coding DNA: TGTGCCAGCAGCGACCGAAGCGGGACAGGTGGGGTGAACACTGAAGCTTTCTTT. This sequence encodes CASSDRSGTGGVNTEAFF.

The rearrangement uses TRBV20-1 and TRBJ2-7; TRBD2 is a possible D gene (6 bases). This CDR3 region has 17 residues. The V end lost 3 bases, the J end lost 7 bases, and 28 bases lay between the germline ends. From germline, CDR1 is DFQATT and CDR2 SNEGSKA (reference sequence). The CDR3: CSARGGRSTYEGWEQYF. The CDR3 DNA sequence: TGCAGTGCTAGGGGAGGTAGAAGCACATACGAAGGTTGGGAGCAGTACTTC.

This chain joins TRBV7-2 and TRBJ2-3; D may be TRBD1 or TRBD2 (5 bases each). V dropped 11 bases and J dropped 0 bases, with 9 bases sitting between them. This CDR3 is built from 12 residues. CDR1 and CDR2 (germline): SGHTA, FQGNSA. The CDR3 here is CAGGRSTDTQYF. CDR3 nucleotides: TGTGCCGGGGGTCGGAGCACAGATACGCAGTATTTT.

This clonotype has a handful of counts. The rearrangement joins TRBV7-9 to TRBJ1-2; D uncertain. V dropped 2 bases and J dropped 5 bases, with 21 bases sitting between them. This CDR3 is built from 17 residues. In germline, CDR1 is SEHNR, CDR2 FQNEAQ (reference sequence). The CDR3 here is CASSLLPGAQEGYGYTF. The CDR3 coding sequence is TGTGCCAGCAGCTTACTCCCTGGAGCTCAAGAGGGTTATGGCTACACCTTC.

This clonotype was detected ten times or more. V usage is TRBV4-3 and J usage is TRBJ2-3; TRBD2 aligns across 11 bases. The CDR3 has 16 residues. Looked up from germline, CDR1 is LGHNA and CDR2 is YSLEER. The ends lost 0 bases at V and 9 bases at J; junction bases unmatched: 8. Written as DNA, the CDR3 is TGCGCCAGCAGCCAAGAGGGGGGTCTAGCGGGAGGCACGCAGTATTTT. Translation gives CASSQEGGLAGGTQYF.

This clonotype was counted many times. The chain combines TRBV20-1 with TRBJ2-4, with D uncertain. Germline lookup yields CDR1 DFQATT and CDR2 SNEGSKA (reference sequence). CDR3 length: 15 residues. The V and J ends lost 0 bases and 1 base respectively, with 10 bases between them. The CDR3 DNA sequence: TGCAGTGCTAGAGATCCAGCGCTCGCCAAAAACATTCAGTACTTC. It specifies CSARDPALAKNIQYF.

This clonotype was detected once. The conserved phenylalanine or tryptophan is not found at the CDR3 terminus, so this likely reflects a read error. The chain uses TRBV7-2 and TRBJ2-3; 7 bases are shared with TRBD2. The germline gives CDR1 SGHTA, CDR2 FQGNSA. This CDR3 spans 15 amino acids. V lost 5 bases and J lost 1; bases outside the gene matches: 6. Here the CDR3 reads CASSRRAGGTDTQYI. DNA of the CDR3: TGTGCCAGCAGCCGACGGGCGGGAGGCACAGATACGCAGTATATT.

A few counts support this clonotype. V and J are TRBV29-1 and TRBJ2-7; TRBD2 is a possible D gene (6 bases). The ends were cut back, 6 bases at V and 5 bases at J, with 14 bases in the middle. The CDR3 contains 12 residues. Germline CDR1 reads SQVTM; CDR2 reads ANQGSEA. CDR3 DNA: TGCAGCGTGGCGGCAGGGAGGAACGAGCAGTACTTC. This sequence encodes CSVAAGRNEQYF.

The V call is TRBV19, the J call TRBJ2-1; 9 nucleotides line up with TRBD1. The CDR3 runs to 14 residues. CDR1 is LNHDA and CDR2 is SQIVND in the germline V gene (reference sequence). Losses at the gene ends were 7 bases for V and 7 bases for J; bases not matched to a gene: 8. The CDR3 region is CASTGTGLSNEQFF. DNA for the CDR3: TGTGCCAGTACCGGGACAGGGCTATCGAATGAGCAGTTCTTC.

This clonotype was detected a few times. V and J are TRBV29-1 and TRBJ2-3; D uncertain. In germline, CDR1 is SQVTM, CDR2 ANQGSEA. The CDR3 consists of 12 residues. Trimming removed 7 bases at V and 6 bases at J, with 14 bases between. DNA of the CDR3: TGCAGCGAGAAGGACGGCCCCGATACGCAGTATTTT. Its translation: CSEKDGPDTQYF.

The chain recombines TRBV7-8 with TRBJ2-2, with TRBD1 identical over 9 bases. CDR1 and CDR2 (germline): SGHVS, FQNEAQ. Trimming cost V 4 bases and J 4 bases; bases outside gene matches: 7. The CDR3 extends over 16 amino acids. The CDR3 DNA is TGTGCCAGCAGCTCATACAGGGGGCGGAGCACCGGGGAGCTGTTTTTT. Its protein is CASSSYRGRSTGELFF.

The chain joins TRBV5-1 to TRBJ2-1, with 8 positions matching TRBD2. The germline V gene has CDR1 SGHRS and CDR2 YFSETQ. The length of the CDR3 is 15 residues. The J segment lost 7 bases and the V segment lost 0 bases, leaving 6 bases of the junction unmatched. This CDR3 reads CASSLEGGRNNEQFF. CDR3 in DNA: TGCGCCAGCAGCTTGGAGGGCGGGAGGAATAATGAGCAGTTCTTC.

J is TRBJ2-5 and V is TRBV27, with 13 nucleotides matching TRBD2. Germline-derived CDR1 and CDR2 are MNHEY and SMNVEV (reference sequence). The CDR3 is made up of 16 amino acids. Trimming took 5 bases from V and 5 from J; bases not matched to a gene: 8. This CDR3 reads CASSRRTSGGFETQYF. The DNA for the CDR3 is TGTGCCAGCAGTAGACGGACTAGCGGGGGCTTCGAGACCCAGTACTTC.

The rearrangement joins TRBV19 to TRBJ1-1; weak D call: TRBD1 (5 bases). The CDR3 length is 12 residues. CDR1 and CDR2 from the germline V gene are LNHDA and SQIVND (reference sequence). In DNA, the CDR3 is TGTGCGTCGGGCAGGGTGGGCACTGAAGCTTTCTTT. Its protein product is CASGRVGTEAFF.

This clonotype was seen a few times. V is TRBV2 and J is TRBJ2-7; possible D gene TRBD2, 5 bases. V dropped 5 bases and J dropped 1 base, with 21 bases sitting between them. The CDR3 is made up of 17 amino acids. Germline loops: CDR1 SNHLY, CDR2 FYNNEI. CDR3 residues: CASSQLLDASGSYEQYF. The DNA for the CDR3 is TGTGCCAGCAGTCAATTACTAGACGCCAGCGGTTCCTACGAGCAGTACTTC.

This clonotype has a count of ten or more. The genes are TRBV14 and TRBJ2-1; D not resolved. This CDR3 has 12 residues. The V and J ends lost 3 bases and 6 bases respectively, with 6 bases between them. In germline, CDR1 is SGHDN, CDR2 FVKESK. The CDR3 DNA is TGTGCCAGCAGCCACACCCCCAATGAGCAGTTCTTC. Protein: CASSHTPNEQFF.

This clonotype showed up just a few times. This chain connects TRBV25-1 to TRBJ1-1; D might be TRBD1 (6 bases). There are 15 residues in the CDR3. V lost 1 base and J lost 0, with 9 bases in between. CDR1 is MGHDK and CDR2 is SYGVNS in the germline V gene. The CDR3 DNA is TGTGCCAGCAGTGAATCGGGGACAATGAACACTGAAGCTTTCTTT. This gives the protein CASSESGTMNTEAFF.

At least ten counts were recorded for this clonotype. J is TRBJ2-4 and V is TRBV10-3; D gene unclear. V was shortened by 0 bases and J by 0 bases, with 9 bases between the two germline ends. Looked up from germline, CDR1 is ENHRY and CDR2 is SYGVKD. The CDR3 has 16 amino acids. The CDR3 here is CAISESSALAKNIQYF. CDR3 nucleotide sequence: TGTGCCATCAGTGAGTCGTCGGCATTAGCCAAAAACATTCAGTACTTC.

As concerns this clonotype: A much more abundant neighbour one base away suggests this may be a read error. The chain joins TRBV3-1 to TRBJ2-5; no clear D gene. V dropped 2 bases and J dropped 4 bases, with 2 bases sitting between them. The germline V gene encodes CDR1 LGHDT and CDR2 YNNKEL (reference sequence). The CDR3 extends over 11 amino acids. CDR3 bases: TGTGCCAGCAGCCAACCAGAGACCCAGTACTTC. Protein product: CASSQPETQYF.

V gene TRBV5-5 combines with J gene TRBJ2-5, with D possibly matching TRBD1 (6 bases). The CDR3 runs to 15 residues. Germline values: CDR1 SGHKS, CDR2 YYEKEE (reference sequence). V lost 4 bases to trimming and J lost 5 bases, with 18 bases between them. DNA for the CDR3: TGTGCCAGCAGCCACCGTGGCAGGGGTGTTGAGACCCAGTACTTC. It yields the protein CASSHRGRGVETQYF.

This clonotype was seen a handful of times. This rearrangement joins TRBV20-1 to TRBJ2-7, with 9 bases identical to TRBD1. The CDR3 extends over 12 amino acids. CDR1 is DFQATT, CDR2 SNEGSKA, per germline (reference sequence). CDR3 residues: CLQRDRVGAQYF. Here the CDR3 DNA reads TGCCTCCAAAGGGACAGGGTGGGCGCGCAGTACTTC.

This chain joins TRBV20-1 and TRBJ2-1; 7 bases line up with TRBD2. Germline CDR1 reads DFQATT; CDR2 reads SNEGSKA (reference sequence). CDR3 length: 13 amino acids. Trimming removed 0 bases from V and 10 bases from J; junction bases left unmatched: 6. CDR3 DNA: TGCAGTGCTAGAGAGCCCGGGAGGAGGGAGCAGTTCTTC. It yields the protein CSAREPGRREQFF.

The sample holds a few counts of this clonotype. The rearrangement joins TRBV20-1 to TRBJ2-7; 7 positions match TRBD1. CDR3 length: 13 amino acids. CDR1 and CDR2 from the germline V gene are DFQATT and SNEGSKA (reference sequence). V was clipped by 4 bases and J by 2 bases; unmatched bases: 5. DNA of the CDR3: TGCAGTGCTACCCCGGGACAGACCTACGAGCAGTACTTC. Translation: CSATPGQTYEQYF.

This clonotype has just a few counts. The V and J genes are TRBV9 and TRBJ2-7, with 10 bases fitting TRBD2. This CDR3 contains 14 residues. CDR1 is SGDLS and CDR2 is YYNGEE in the germline V gene. The J segment lost 4 bases and the V segment lost 3 bases, leaving 4 bases of the junction unmatched. The CDR3 bases are TGTGCCAGCAGCGGAGCGGGAGGGCTGTACGAGCAGTACTTC. Translating it yields CASSGAGGLYEQYF.

A few counts support this clonotype. The V gene is TRBV7-8, the J gene TRBJ2-5, with D possibly being TRBD1 (5 bases). Trimming removed 5 bases at V and 5 bases at J, with 15 bases between. Germline assignment: CDR1 SGHVS and CDR2 FQNEAQ. The length of the CDR3 is 14 residues. CDR3 DNA: TGTGCCAGCAGCAATTCTCAGGGTTGGGAGACCCAGTACTTC. Translating gives CASSNSQGWETQYF.

V and J are TRBV10-3 and TRBJ2-3; weak D call: TRBD1 (6 bases). The germline CDR1 and CDR2 sequences are ENHRY and SYGVKD. CDR3 length equals 16 residues. Trimming pared 6 bases from V and 0 bases from J, leaving 16 bases between. As DNA, the CDR3 is TGTGCCATCAGGGGCGCAGGGGACGCAAGCACAGATACGCAGTATTTT. Protein product: CAIRGAGDASTDTQYF.

Only a few counts were recorded for this clonotype. The chain joins TRBV20-1 to TRBJ2-3, with a weak D call TRBD1 (6 bases). V was pared by 0 bases and J by 1 base, with 11 bases between. From germline, CDR1 is DFQATT and CDR2 SNEGSKA (reference sequence). CDR3 length: 15 amino acids. Here the CDR3 DNA reads TGCAGTGCTAGAGAAGGGGGTGGTGGCACAGATACGCAGTATTTT. It encodes CSAREGGGGTDTQYF.